This entry lists 14 T cell receptor beta chains sequenced from one sample in a study of T-cell memory formation after mild COVID-19. TCRdb re-analysed the 5' RACE reads in MiXCR, keeping a single row per CDR3 protein. The data contain 470,000 or so distinct CDR3 sequences, 15% to 20% of them singletons. Sequences were obtained from PBMCs or a T cell subset sorted from them (not recorded which). The receptors here all came from an adult woman who had mild COVID-19 (a few samples of this study predate the infection). Cell type and time point are not known.

This chain joins TRBV3-1 and TRBJ2-3; unclear D gene. The CDR3 runs 16 residues. Germline lookup yields CDR1 LGHDT and CDR2 YNNKEL (reference sequence). V shed 1 base and J shed 2 bases, with 13 bases lying between them. In DNA, the CDR3 is TGTGCCAGCAGCCAAGTAGAAACGGCTTCCACAGATACGCAGTATTTT. Residues: CASSQVETASTDTQYF.

V and J are TRBV24-1 and TRBJ2-3; possibly TRBD2 for D (7 bases). Deletions cut 4 bases from V and 0 bases from J, with 13 bases between. Germline V CDR1 and CDR2: KGHDR, SFDVKD. The CDR3 has 16 residues. Here the CDR3 DNA reads TGTGCCACCAGTGAAGGGGGGGGCCCGAGCACAGATACGCAGTATTTT. Protein sequence: CATSEGGGPSTDTQYF.

This clonotype has only a few counts. This sequence joins TRBV12-3 or TRBV12-4 and TRBJ2-1; D remains ambiguous. The CDR3 length is 13 residues. V was shortened by 6 bases and J by 7 bases, with 13 bases between the two germline ends. Here the CDR3 DNA reads TGTGCCAGCAGACAAACAGTGGGAAATGAGCAGTTCTTC. Amino acid sequence: CASRQTVGNEQFF.

The chain has TRBV28 and TRBJ2-3; 8 nucleotides agree with TRBD2. V was pared by 5 bases and J by 5 bases, with 6 bases of the junction left unmatched. Per the germline V gene, CDR1 is MDHEN and CDR2 is SYDVKM. The CDR3 totals 14 residues. In nucleotides, the CDR3 is TGTGCCAGCAGTCGAGCGGGGGTAGGAGATACGCAGTATTTT. Protein product: CASSRAGVGDTQYF.

This clonotype was seen only a few times. This chain links TRBV25-1 with TRBJ2-1; 7 bases agree with TRBD1. V lost 4 bases and J lost 4; bases outside the gene matches: 10. The CDR3 totals 16 residues. The germline gives CDR1 MGHDK, CDR2 SYGVNS. CDR3 loop: CASSGRDRDLYNEQFF. The DNA of the CDR3 is TGTGCCAGCAGTGGCCGAGACAGGGACCTTTACAATGAGCAGTTCTTC.

The V and J genes are TRBV24-1 and TRBJ2-1; TRBD2 matches 8 bases. J lost 10 bases, V lost 8 bases, and 9 bases had no gene match. The CDR3 sequence is 13 residues long. The germline gives CDR1 KGHDR, CDR2 SFDVKD. The CDR3 loop reads CATNTGTRVEQFF. CDR3 in DNA: TGTGCCACCAACACCGGGACTAGGGTAGAGCAGTTCTTC.

A few counts support this clonotype. The chain uses TRBV7-2 and TRBJ2-7; 9 bases align to TRBD1. Germline V gene sequence: CDR1 SGHTA, CDR2 FQGNSA. The CDR3 sequence is 18 residues long. J lost 3 bases, V lost 2 bases, and 14 bases had no gene match. The CDR3 coding sequence is TGTGCCAGCAGCTTAATGGGACAGGGATCACCCCTAGGCTACGAGCAGTACTTC. Translated: CASSLMGQGSPLGYEQYF.

The rearrangement uses TRBV24-1 and TRBJ2-7; D gene uncertain. The V gene lost 4 bases and the J gene lost 0 bases, with 6 bases spanning the gap. The CDR3 has 13 residues. The germline CDR1 and CDR2 sequences are KGHDR and SFDVKD. Here the CDR3 reads CATSETNSYEQYF. CDR3 nucleotides: TGTGCCACCAGTGAGACAAACTCCTACGAGCAGTACTTC.

The chain recombines TRBV20-1 with TRBJ2-5, with D perhaps matching TRBD2 (6 bases). Germline V gives CDR1 DFQATT, CDR2 SNEGSKA (reference sequence). Deletions cut 3 bases from V and 1 base from J, with 12 bases between. The CDR3 sequence is 14 residues long. As DNA, the CDR3 is TGCAGTGCTAGGGGAGGAGTCAGCCAAGAGACCCAGTACTTC. This gives the protein CSARGGVSQETQYF.

This sequence joins TRBV23-1 and TRBJ2-7, with 8 bases lining up with TRBD2. TRBV23-1 is reported as an ORF; its role is uncertain. V lost 0 bases to trimming and J lost 0 bases; unmatched junction nucleotides: 13. The CDR3 contains 19 residues. The CDR3 nucleotides read TGCGCCAGCAGTCAATCGGTGATAGCGGGACCTAGGAGCTCCTACGAGCAGTACTTC. Its translation: CASSQSVIAGPRSSYEQYF.

The V call is TRBV6-5, the J call TRBJ2-2, with 8 bases aligning to TRBD1. The CDR3 covers 17 residues. J gave up 10 bases and V 6 bases, and 19 bases lay outside the gene matches. Germline V gives CDR1 MNHEY, CDR2 SVGAGI. CDR3 in amino acids: CASSPIPDRVFNLELFF. CDR3 nucleotides: TGTGCCAGCAGCCCAATCCCGGACAGGGTCTTCAACTTGGAGCTGTTTTTT.

This chain uses TRBV5-1 with TRBJ2-7; a possible D gene is TRBD2 (6 bases). Germline V gives CDR1 SGHRS, CDR2 YFSETQ. The V gene lost 7 bases and the J gene lost 0 bases, with 17 bases spanning the gap. CDR3 length equals 15 residues. This chain's CDR3 is CASRPGLATSYEQYF. The CDR3 coding sequence is TGCGCCAGCCGACCGGGCCTAGCGACCTCCTACGAGCAGTACTTC.

This chain connects TRBV27 to TRBJ1-5, with 9 bases identical to TRBD1. V gave up 5 bases and J gave up 1 base; unmatched junction bases: 15. The germline gives CDR1 MNHEY, CDR2 SMNVEV (reference sequence). The CDR3 contains 19 residues. CDR3 residues: CASSPLRGTGRSSNQPQHF. CDR3 nucleotides: TGTGCCAGCAGTCCACTAAGGGGGACAGGGAGGTCGAGCAATCAGCCCCAGCATTTT.

This clonotype was counted a few times. V gene TRBV24-1 combines with J gene TRBJ2-7, with 9 bases fitting TRBD2. V was pared by 2 bases and J by 3 bases, with 7 bases of the junction left unmatched. Germline V gene data show CDR1 as KGHDR and CDR2 as SFDVKD. This CDR3 has 16 amino acids. The CDR3 DNA sequence: TGTGCCACCAGTGATTCCCCTAGCGGGAAGAGCTACGAGCAGTACTTC. Residues: CATSDSPSGKSYEQYF.